The 16 T cell receptor beta chains reported below all come from one sample, sequenced in a study of blood T cell repertoires in COVID-19. Sequencing was performed with immunoSEQ multiplex PCR; in TCRdb, only in-frame clones are kept and a portion is missing. Among some 240,000 clones listed, about 85% were seen once. Sequenced sample: peripheral blood. Every receptor here comes from a man aged 55 to 70 who had recovered from COVID-19.

The chain couples TRBV12-3 or TRBV12-4 to TRBJ1-2, with 8 bases that match TRBD1. The CDR3 is 12 residues long. The J segment lost 8 bases and the V segment lost 6 bases, leaving 5 bases of the junction unmatched. The CDR3, as DNA: TGTGCCAGCAGGGCATCAGGGGGCGGCTACACCTTC. This encodes CASRASGGGYTF.

This chain connects TRBV5-1 to TRBJ2-1; 11 bases are shared with TRBD1. The CDR3 is 15 amino acids. V lost 2 bases, J lost 8 bases, and 6 bases stayed unmatched. In germline, CDR1 is SGHRS, CDR2 YFSETQ. The CDR3 loop is CASSLVGQGADEQFF. The CDR3 DNA is TGCGCCAGCAGCTTAGTCGGACAGGGGGCCGATGAGCAGTTCTTC.

The chain uses TRBV30 and TRBJ2-3; tentatively, D is TRBD2 (6 bases). CDR1 is GTSNPN and CDR2 is SVGIG in the germline V gene (reference sequence). Trimming stripped 4 bases from V and 1 base from J, with 12 bases between. This CDR3 contains 14 residues. The CDR3, as DNA: TGTGCCTGGACCGGGGGTTTCCGCACAGATACGCAGTATTTT. This encodes CAWTGGFRTDTQYF. Drawing the rest from reference TRBV30 and TRBJ2-3, the complete variable domain is SQTIHQWPATLVQPVGSPLSLECTVEGTSNPNLYWYRQAAGRGLQLLFYSVGIGQISSEVPQNLSASRPQDRQFILSSKKLLLSDSGFYLCAWTGGFRTDTQYFGPGTRLTVL.

The chain uses TRBV5-3 and TRBJ1-2; D is possibly TRBD1 (6 bases). TRBV5-3 belongs to the ORF category, with a function that is uncertain. This CDR3 contains 17 residues. The ends were cut back, 1 base at V and 7 bases at J, with 23 bases in the middle. The CDR3 protein is CARSLLLTGGAGRGYTF. CDR3 bases: TGTGCCAGAAGCTTGTTACTAACGGGGGGCGCCGGTCGTGGCTACACCTTC.

In this sample, this clone turned up a few times. This chain connects TRBV2 to TRBJ1-5, with D maybe TRBD1 (6 bases). Trimming left V 6 bases short and J 0 bases short, with 12 bases between. From germline, CDR1 is SNHLY and CDR2 FYNNEI. The CDR3 extends over 15 amino acids. The CDR3: CASSQTGYSNQPQHF. The CDR3 bases are TGTGCCAGCAGCCAGACAGGTTATAGCAATCAGCCCCAGCATTTT.

The rearrangement uses TRBV5-1 and TRBJ2-1, with 7 positions matching TRBD2. The CDR3 runs 15 residues. The J segment lost 6 bases and the V segment lost 4 bases, leaving 10 bases of the junction unmatched. Germline V lookup: CDR1 SGHRS, CDR2 YFSETQ. The CDR3 nucleotides are TGCGCCAGCAGCCCCCCCGGGACGGGGGGCAATGAGCAGTTCTTC. Translation: CASSPPGTGGNEQFF.

This clone was seen just once. CDR3 sequence: CAGGAPYNEQFF. Here the CDR3 DNA reads TGTGCAGGGGGTGCACCCTACAATGAGCAGTTCTTC. The chain recombines TRBV11-2 with TRBJ2-1; perhaps TRBD1 as D (6 bases). Germline assignment: CDR1 SGHAT and CDR2 FQNNGV. The CDR3 loop spans 12 amino acids.

The rearrangement uses TRBV6-5 and TRBJ1-5; D is ambiguous. V was shortened by 8 bases and J by 1 base, with 9 bases between the two germline ends. The CDR3 contains 13 residues. Germline V CDR1 and CDR2: MNHEY, SVGAGI. The CDR3 DNA reads TGTGCCAGCTCCCCCGGGAGCAATCAGCCCCAGCATTTT. It is translated as CASSPGSNQPQHF.

The chain employs TRBV9 and TRBJ1-2, with 11 nucleotides matching TRBD1. CDR3 length equals 14 residues. Looked up from germline, CDR1 is SGDLS and CDR2 is YYNGEE. V lost 1 base and J lost 7; bases outside the gene matches: 3. The CDR3 is CASSVPGQGGGYTF. The DNA of the CDR3 is TGTGCCAGCAGCGTACCGGGACAGGGGGGTGGCTACACCTTC.

The rearrangement links TRBV12-5 to TRBJ2-2; 8 bases agree with TRBD2. The CDR3 is 16 amino acids. Germline V gene data show CDR1 as LGHNT and CDR2 as FRNRAP. The J segment lost 3 bases and the V segment lost 5 bases, leaving 8 bases of the junction unmatched. The CDR3, as DNA: TGTGCTAGTGGTCAAAAGAGCGGGGGATACACCGGGGAGCTGTTTTTT. Translating it yields CASGQKSGGYTGELFF.

This rearrangement joins TRBV20-1 to TRBJ2-3, with 8 positions matching TRBD2. V shed 3 bases, J shed 0 bases, and the junction held 2 bases outside the gene matches. Germline V CDR1 and CDR2: DFQATT, SNEGSKA (reference sequence). The CDR3 runs 14 residues. The CDR3 bases are TGCAGTGCTAGTAGCGGGATAAGCACAGATACGCAGTATTTT. The encoded protein is CSASSGISTDTQYF.

Concerning this clone itself: This sample also contains other DNA sequences that code for the same CDR3. The chain uses TRBV12-3 or TRBV12-4 and TRBJ1-2; D perhaps matches TRBD1 (5 bases). The length of the CDR3 is 13 residues. Deletions cut 3 bases from V and 0 bases from J, with 5 bases between. The CDR3 loop reads CASSLGPNYGYTF. CDR3 bases: TGTGCCAGCAGTTTGGGGCCTAACTATGGCTACACCTTC.

As concerns this clone: The same CDR3 can be traced to other DNA sequences in this sample. The chain combines TRBV20-1 with TRBJ1-4, with no clear D. Germline V lookup: CDR1 DFQATT, CDR2 SNEGSKA (reference sequence). The V end lost 6 bases, the J end lost 2 bases, and 4 bases lay between the germline ends. This CDR3 region has 11 residues. Here the CDR3 DNA reads TGCAGTGCCCGGACTAATGAAAAACTGTTTTTT. It yields the protein CSARTNEKLFF.

The rearrangement links TRBV15 to TRBJ1-2, with a tentative D call TRBD1 (5 bases). Trimming took off 5 bases at V and 7 bases at J, with 17 bases between the two ends. Germline V CDR1 and CDR2: LNHNV, YYDKDF (reference sequence). The CDR3 is made up of 14 amino acids. CDR3 sequence reads: CATSESGRLAGYTF. CDR3 DNA: TGTGCCACCAGCGAATCAGGGAGGTTGGCTGGCTACACCTTC.

This clone was found once. The V gene is TRBV19, the J gene TRBJ2-7; 9 bases are a match to TRBD2. The CDR3 contains 15 residues. Trimming cost V 7 bases and J 6 bases; bases outside gene matches: 13. Germline CDR1 is LNHDA and CDR2 is SQIVND (reference sequence). CDR3 DNA: TGTGCCAGTAAATCGACCGGGACTAGCCCCTTCGAGCAGTACTTC. Protein sequence: CASKSTGTSPFEQYF.

The rearrangement uses TRBV27 and TRBJ2-2; TRBD2 agrees at 12 bases. J was trimmed by 3 bases and V by 6 bases; bases with no gene match: 5. Germline V gene data show CDR1 as MNHEY and CDR2 as SMNVEV (reference sequence). This CDR3 is built from 16 residues. CDR3 sequence: CASRRTSGADTGELFF. Written as DNA, the CDR3 is TGTGCCAGCAGACGGACTAGCGGGGCGGACACCGGGGAGCTGTTTTTT.